The source of this T cell receptor (beta chain) is a study of response to subunit inactivated influenza vaccine. Findings of the study overall: Researchers suggested that each seasonal influenza vaccination recruits few new T cells.

Of note for this clonotype: Its antigen is unknown.

Germline loops: CDR1 DFQATT, CDR2 SNEGSKA (reference sequence). The V end was cut by 6 bases, the J end by 0 bases, with 8 bases between. The CDR3 totals 12 residues. MiXCR, run by TCRdb on the RT-PCR reads, gives a single entry per CDR3 protein. The repertoire has around 200,000 distinct CDR3 sequences, around 9% of them found once; the top ten carry approximately 10%. This sequence joins TRBV20-1 and TRBJ1-1; D gene unclear. This sample comprised non-naive T cells sorted from PBMCs, obtained on the day of vaccination. The source is a man aged 45-65 years who received an inactivated influenza vaccine. CDR3 region: CSARTVNTEAFF. The CDR3 region has the DNA TGCAGTGCCAGGACGGTGAACACTGAAGCTTTCTTT.